The 25 T cell receptor beta chains below were found in one sample sequenced in a study of cytomegalovirus exposure and HLA in healthy donors. The PCR used 60 Vbeta and 13 Jbeta primers. Clones were sequenced by immunoSEQ multiplex PCR, and TCRdb holds only the in-frame ones, with some missing. The table has roughly 150,000 clones, around four fifths seen once. The sample taken for sequencing was PBMCs. Receptors were obtained from a man aged 18 to 29 in good health and CMV-seropositive.

The chain is built from TRBV2 and TRBJ1-4, with a tentative D call TRBD1 (5 bases). This CDR3 has 13 residues. CDR1 is SNHLY and CDR2 is FYNNEI in the germline V gene. The V and J ends lost 11 bases and 8 bases respectively, with 18 bases between them. In nucleotides, the CDR3 is TGTGCCGGACGGACATCAACCGTGGAAAAACTGTTTTTT. Its protein product is CAGRTSTVEKLFF.

A few counts support this clone. The V call is TRBV6-5, the J call TRBJ2-7, with D tentatively TRBD1 (6 bases). CDR3 length equals 14 residues. CDR1 is MNHEY and CDR2 is SVGAGI in the germline V gene. V lost 3 bases, J lost 4 bases, and 13 bases lay in between. The CDR3 here is CASSYRAGEYEQYF. The CDR3 DNA sequence: TGTGCCAGCAGTTATAGGGCAGGGGAGTACGAGCAGTACTTC.

This rearrangement joins TRBV9 to TRBJ1-1; no clear D gene. Trimming took off 0 bases at V and 0 bases at J, with 12 bases between the two ends. The CDR3 has 16 residues. CDR1 and CDR2 (germline): SGDLS, YYNGEE. CDR3 nucleotide sequence: TGTGCCAGCAGCGTAGGTACGGAGGGTTTGAACACTGAAGCTTTCTTT. Its translation: CASSVGTEGLNTEAFF. Full variable domain (missing parts from reference TRBV9 and TRBJ1-1): DSGVTQTPKHLITATGQRVTLRCSPRSGDLSVYWYQQSLDQGLQFLIQYYNGEERAKGNILERFSAQQFPDLHSELNLSSLELGDSALYFCASSVGTEGLNTEAFFGQGTRLTVV.

A remark on this clone: One end of the junction is discordant with germline, which a read error may explain. The chain links TRBV7-6 to TRBJ2-3; 10 bases are a match to TRBD2. The V gene's germline CDR1 is SGHVS and CDR2 FNYEAQ. The CDR3 extends over 17 amino acids. This CDR3 reads CASNLGAASGRMDTQYF. In DNA, the CDR3 is TGTGCCAGCAACTTAGGTGCGGCTAGCGGGAGAATGGATACGCAGTATTTT.

V usage is TRBV30 and J usage is TRBJ1-3; 8 bases agree with TRBD1. Trimming cost V 5 bases and J 5 bases; bases outside gene matches: 2. CDR1 is GTSNPN, CDR2 SVGIG, per germline (reference sequence). CDR3 length: 12 residues. This CDR3 is CAWDRGRNTIYF. CDR3 nucleotides: TGTGCCTGGGACAGGGGAAGAAACACCATATATTTT.

The V and J genes are TRBV6-1 and TRBJ1-1, with D perhaps matching TRBD1 (6 bases). The CDR3 spans 15 residues. V was pared by 2 bases and J by 1 base, with 11 bases between. The germline V gene has CDR1 MNHNS and CDR2 SASEGT. CDR3 in DNA: TGTGCCAGCAGTGAAATCGGGACACCGAACACTGAAGCTTTCTTT. Protein sequence: CASSEIGTPNTEAFF.

The chain recombines TRBV28 with TRBJ2-1; 10 bases match TRBD2. CDR1 is MDHEN and CDR2 is SYDVKM in the germline V gene. The CDR3 runs to 13 residues. Trimming at V came to 4 bases and at J to 8 bases, leaving 2 bases not matched to a gene. The CDR3 loop is CASSSAGGDEQFF. CDR3 nucleotide sequence: TGTGCCAGCAGTTCAGCGGGAGGGGATGAGCAGTTCTTC.

This clone was seen a handful of times. This CDR3 reads CAAGGGGWGNEAFF. The CDR3, as DNA: TGTGCCGCGGGAGGAGGGGGCTGGGGAAATGAAGCTTTCTTT. The gene calls are TRBV10-3 and TRBJ1-1; 7 bases align to TRBD1. The CDR3 runs 14 residues. The V segment lost 11 bases and the J segment 7 bases; nucleotides outside the gene matches: 16. Germline loops: CDR1 ENHRY, CDR2 SYGVKD.

This sequence joins TRBV5-6 and TRBJ2-1, with 8 positions matching TRBD2. The CDR3 runs to 15 residues. V lost 4 bases to trimming and J lost 0 bases; unmatched junction nucleotides: 3. The germline CDR1 and CDR2 sequences are SGHDT and YYEEEE. CDR3 protein: CASSAGTSSYNEQFF. In nucleotides, the CDR3 is TGTGCCAGCAGCGCGGGGACTAGCTCCTACAATGAGCAGTTCTTC. Full variable domain (rest looked up from reference TRBV5-6 and TRBJ2-1): DAGVTQSPTHLIKTRGQQVTLRCSPKSGHDTVSWYQQALGQGPQFIFQYYEEEERQRGNFPDRFSGHQFPNYSSELNVNALLLGDSALYLCASSAGTSSYNEQFFGPGTRLTVL.

The genes are TRBV11-3 and TRBJ2-2, with TRBD1 matching 10 bases. This CDR3 contains 19 residues. Germline V lookup: CDR1 SGHNT, CDR2 YENEEA. V trimming: 4 bases; J trimming: 6 bases; junction bases outside the gene matches: 17. CDR3 sequence: CASSSRSTRDRGAPGELFF. The DNA of the CDR3 is TGTGCCAGCAGCTCAAGGTCCACCCGGGACAGGGGTGCCCCCGGGGAGCTGTTTTTT.

This clone was seen once. The chain uses TRBV10-1 and TRBJ2-7; D possibly corresponds to TRBD2 (5 bases). Trimming shortened V by 1 base and J by 1 base, and 14 bases separated the two germline ends. CDR1 WNHNN and CDR2 SYGVQD come from the germline V gene (reference sequence). The CDR3 length is 16 residues. The CDR3 nucleotides read TGCGCCAGCAGTGAGTACGCGACTAACCGTTCCTACGAGCAGTACTTC. It codes for CASSEYATNRSYEQYF.

V usage is TRBV6-5 and J usage is TRBJ1-4; D is perhaps TRBD1 (6 bases). In germline, CDR1 is MNHEY, CDR2 SVGAGI. V was pared by 5 bases and J by 3 bases, with 13 bases between. The CDR3 is 15 amino acids. Written as DNA, the CDR3 is TGTGCCAGCAGTCACTGGTACAGGGCTAATGAAAAACTGTTTTTT. Translating it yields CASSHWYRANEKLFF.

The chain uses TRBV5-1 and TRBJ2-3; TRBD2 agrees at 12 bases. The CDR3 is made up of 16 amino acids. J gave up 6 bases and V 4 bases, and 9 bases lay outside the gene matches. Germline loops: CDR1 SGHRS, CDR2 YFSETQ. CDR3 coding DNA: TGCGCCAGCAGCATAGCTAGCGGGAGGGCAGCGGATACGCAGTATTTT. Translating gives CASSIASGRAADTQYF.

CDR3 in amino acids: CASSPLGRGSGNTIYF. DNA of the CDR3: TGTGCCAGTAGTCCCCTCGGCAGGGGCTCTGGAAACACCATATATTTT. The chain joins TRBV19 to TRBJ1-3, with D perhaps TRBD1 (6 bases). V shed 5 bases and J shed 0 bases, with 14 bases lying between them. Per the germline V gene, CDR1 is LNHDA and CDR2 is SQIVND (reference sequence). This CDR3 contains 16 residues. The whole variable domain, remainder taken from reference TRBV19 and TRBJ1-3, is DGGITQSPKYLFRKEGQNVTLSCEQNLNHDAMYWYRQDPGQGLRLIYYSQIVNDFQKGDIAEGYSVSREKKESFPLTVTSAQKNPTAFYLCASSPLGRGSGNTIYFGEGSWLTVV.

V gene TRBV6-6 combines with J gene TRBJ1-5, with 8 bases matching TRBD1. CDR1 is MNHNY, CDR2 SVGAGI, per germline (reference sequence). This CDR3 is 15 amino acids long. Trimming cost V 4 bases and J 4 bases; bases outside gene matches: 6. DNA for the CDR3: TGTGCCAGCAGTTCGGCGACAGGGGAGAATCAGCCCCAGCATTTT. Translated: CASSSATGENQPQHF.

The chain recombines TRBV18 with TRBJ2-7; D gene uncertain. Per germline, CDR1 KGHSH and CDR2 LQKENI. The CDR3 length is 13 residues. The V end was cut by 3 bases, the J end by 0 bases, with 6 bases between. The CDR3 region has the DNA TGTGCCAGCTCACCCTCAGACTCCTACGAGCAGTACTTC. Translated, it gives CASSPSDSYEQYF.

The sample holds one count of this clone. The chain has TRBV18 and TRBJ2-3; 12 nucleotides match TRBD1. Looked up from germline, CDR1 is KGHSH and CDR2 is LQKENI. This CDR3 contains 15 residues. After removal of 3 bases from V and 5 bases from J, the junction contained 3 bases not matched to a gene. CDR3 region: CASSPGQGAKDTQYF. Here the CDR3 DNA reads TGTGCCAGCTCACCGGGACAGGGGGCGAAAGATACGCAGTATTTT.

The table lists this clone with a few counts. The genes are TRBV30 and TRBJ2-3; 11 bases line up with TRBD2. This CDR3 is 16 amino acids long. Trimming at V came to 1 base and at J to 2 bases, leaving 5 bases not matched to a gene. CDR1 and CDR2 from the germline V gene are GTSNPN and SVGIG (reference sequence). CDR3 amino acids: CAWSAGLAGYTDTQYF. CDR3 nucleotide sequence: TGTGCCTGGAGTGCAGGACTAGCGGGTTACACAGATACGCAGTATTTT.

The chain uses TRBV28 and TRBJ2-7; 8 positions agree with TRBD1. Germline CDR1 and CDR2: MDHEN and SYDVKM. The CDR3 length is 12 residues. V gave up 8 bases and J gave up 3 bases; unmatched junction bases: 3. The CDR3 reads CASAGGLYEQYF. Written as DNA, the CDR3 is TGTGCCAGCGCAGGGGGCCTCTACGAGCAGTACTTC.

The J gene is TRBJ2-7, the V gene TRBV28; TRBD1 matches 7 bases. The CDR3 length is 14 residues. Germline values: CDR1 MDHEN, CDR2 SYDVKM. With V trimmed by 5 bases and J by 2 bases, 6 bases remained unmatched. CDR3 sequence: CASSPPDRTYEQYF. In DNA form, the CDR3 reads TGTGCCAGCAGTCCCCCGGACAGGACCTACGAGCAGTACTTC.

The chain combines TRBV15 with TRBJ2-2; no definite D call. Trimming shortened V by 8 bases and J by 5 bases, and 6 bases separated the two germline ends. The CDR3 runs to 11 residues. The germline V gene has CDR1 LNHNV and CDR2 YYDKDF (reference sequence). DNA of the CDR3: TGTGCCACCTACAAGACCGGGGAGCTGTTTTTT. Translated, it gives CATYKTGELFF.

This sequence joins TRBV19 and TRBJ1-1, with no clear D. Germline assignment: CDR1 LNHDA and CDR2 SQIVND (reference sequence). This CDR3 has 13 residues. The ends were cut back, 6 bases at V and 2 bases at J, with 10 bases in the middle. The chain's CDR3 is CASSLIVNTEAFF. In nucleotides, the CDR3 is TGTGCCAGTAGCCTGATAGTTAACACTGAAGCTTTCTTT. The whole variable domain, filled in from reference TRBV19 and TRBJ1-1, reads DGGITQSPKYLFRKEGQNVTLSCEQNLNHDAMYWYRQDPGQGLRLIYYSQIVNDFQKGDIAEGYSVSREKKESFPLTVTSAQKNPTAFYLCASSLIVNTEAFFGQGTRLTVV.

The chain links TRBV13 to TRBJ1-1; a weak D match, TRBD1 (6 bases). The CDR3 totals 15 residues. Germline CDR1 is PRHDT and CDR2 is FYEKMQ (reference sequence). Trimming stripped 0 bases from V and 5 bases from J, with 13 bases between. In DNA form, the CDR3 reads TGTGCCAGCAGCTTAGGCCCGCGGGGGCGTACTGAAGCTTTCTTT. Protein product: CASSLGPRGRTEAFF. The whole variable domain, remainder taken from reference TRBV13 and TRBJ1-1, is AAGVIQSPRHLIKEKRETATLKCYPIPRHDTVYWYQQGPGQDPQFLISFYEKMQSDKGSIPDRFSAQQFSDYHSELNMSSLELGDSALYFCASSLGPRGRTEAFFGQGTRLTVV.

CDR3 in amino acids: CASSFRLGEEQFF. DNA for the CDR3: TGTGCCAGTAGTTTTCGACTCGGTGAAGAGCAGTTCTTC. This sequence joins TRBV19 and TRBJ2-1; D gene ambiguous. Germline CDR1 reads LNHDA; CDR2 reads SQIVND (reference sequence). With 5 bases removed from V and 10 bases from J, the gap between germline ends came to 15 bases. CDR3 size: 13 residues.

This clone was picked up a small number of times. The chain has TRBV4-3 and TRBJ2-2, with 9 bases identical to TRBD2. The germline V gene encodes CDR1 LGHNA and CDR2 YSLEER. Unmatched junction bases numbered 3, after V lost 3 bases and J lost 4 bases. The CDR3 spans 15 residues. The CDR3 reads CASSHSGRGTGELFF. CDR3 coding DNA: TGCGCCAGCAGCCATAGCGGGAGAGGCACCGGGGAGCTGTTTTTT.